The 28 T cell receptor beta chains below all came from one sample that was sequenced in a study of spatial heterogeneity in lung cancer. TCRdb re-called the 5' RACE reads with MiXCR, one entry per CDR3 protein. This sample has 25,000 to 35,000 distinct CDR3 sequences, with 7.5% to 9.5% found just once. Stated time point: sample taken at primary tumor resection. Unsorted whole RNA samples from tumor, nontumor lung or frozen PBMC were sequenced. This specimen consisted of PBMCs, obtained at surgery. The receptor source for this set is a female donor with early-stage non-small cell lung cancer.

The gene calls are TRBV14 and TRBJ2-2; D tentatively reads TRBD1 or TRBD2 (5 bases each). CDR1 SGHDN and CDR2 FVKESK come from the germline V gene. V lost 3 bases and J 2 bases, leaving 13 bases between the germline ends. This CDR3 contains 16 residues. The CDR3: CASSQLGRPNTGELFF. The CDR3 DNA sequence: TGTGCCAGCAGCCAGCTGGGACGGCCCAACACCGGGGAGCTGTTTTTT.

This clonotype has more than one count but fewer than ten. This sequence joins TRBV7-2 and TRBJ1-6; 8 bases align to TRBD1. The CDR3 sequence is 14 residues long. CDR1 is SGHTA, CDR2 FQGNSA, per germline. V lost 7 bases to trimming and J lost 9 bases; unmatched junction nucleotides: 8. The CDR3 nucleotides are TGTGCCAGCACAGGACAGGGCGGTGGTTCACCCCTCCACTTT. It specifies CASTGQGGGSPLHF.

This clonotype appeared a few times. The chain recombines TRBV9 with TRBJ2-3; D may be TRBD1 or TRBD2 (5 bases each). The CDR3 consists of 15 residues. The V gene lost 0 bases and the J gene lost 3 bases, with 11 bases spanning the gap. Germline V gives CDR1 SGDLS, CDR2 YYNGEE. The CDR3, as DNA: TGTGCCAGCAGCGTAGAAGGGACCGAGACAGATACGCAGTATTTT. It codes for CASSVEGTETDTQYF.

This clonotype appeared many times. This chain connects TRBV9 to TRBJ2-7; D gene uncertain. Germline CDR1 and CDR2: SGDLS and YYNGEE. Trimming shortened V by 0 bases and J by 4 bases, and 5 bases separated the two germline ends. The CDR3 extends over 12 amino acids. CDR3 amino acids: CASSVDLYEQYV. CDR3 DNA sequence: TGTGCCAGCAGCGTAGACTTGTACGAGCAGTACGTC.

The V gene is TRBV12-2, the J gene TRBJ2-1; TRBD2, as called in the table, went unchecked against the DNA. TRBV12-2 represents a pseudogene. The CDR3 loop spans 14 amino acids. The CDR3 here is CARKTSGSDNEQFF. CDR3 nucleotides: TGTGCAAGAAAAACTAGCGGGAGCGACAATGAGCAGTTCTTC.

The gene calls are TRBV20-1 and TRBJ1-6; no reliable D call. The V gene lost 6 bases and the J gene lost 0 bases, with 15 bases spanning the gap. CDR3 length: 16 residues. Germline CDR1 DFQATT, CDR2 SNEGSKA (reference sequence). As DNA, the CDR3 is TGCAGTGCCACTAAGCTCAACCGCTCCTATAATTCACCCCTCCACTTT. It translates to CSATKLNRSYNSPLHF.

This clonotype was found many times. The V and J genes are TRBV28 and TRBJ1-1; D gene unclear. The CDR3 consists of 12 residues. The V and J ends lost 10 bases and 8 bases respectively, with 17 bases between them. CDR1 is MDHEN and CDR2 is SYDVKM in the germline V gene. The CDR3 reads CATFIRTAEAFF. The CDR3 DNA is TGTGCCACCTTTATCCGGACGGCCGAAGCTTTCTTT.

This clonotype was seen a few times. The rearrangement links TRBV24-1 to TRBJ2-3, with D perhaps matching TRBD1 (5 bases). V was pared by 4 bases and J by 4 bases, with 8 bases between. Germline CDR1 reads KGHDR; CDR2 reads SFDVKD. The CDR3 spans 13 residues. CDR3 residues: CATSEGHADTQYF. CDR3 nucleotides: TGTGCCACCAGTGAAGGACACGCAGATACGCAGTATTTT.

In DNA, the CDR3 is TGCAGCGCCGACTTGGACCGCTATGGCTACACCTTC. As protein: CSADLDRYGYTF. The chain carries TRBV29-1 and TRBJ1-2; D is ambiguous. This CDR3 has 12 amino acids. Trimming left V 7 bases short and J 4 bases short, with 13 bases between. In germline, CDR1 is SQVTM, CDR2 ANQGSEA.

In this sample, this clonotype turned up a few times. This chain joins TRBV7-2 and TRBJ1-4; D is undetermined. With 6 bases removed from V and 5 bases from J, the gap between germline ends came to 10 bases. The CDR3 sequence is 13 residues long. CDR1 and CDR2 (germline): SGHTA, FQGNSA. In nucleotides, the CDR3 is TGTGCCAGCAGTCCTCGACGGAATGAAAAACTGTTTTTT. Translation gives CASSPRRNEKLFF.

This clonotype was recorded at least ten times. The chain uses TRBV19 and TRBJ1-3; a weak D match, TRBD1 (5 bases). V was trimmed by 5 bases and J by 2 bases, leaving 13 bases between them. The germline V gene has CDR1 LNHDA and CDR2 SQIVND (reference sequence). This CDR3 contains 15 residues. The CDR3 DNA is TGTGCCAGTAGTCCGGGACGGTTACCTGGAAACACCATATATTTT. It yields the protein CASSPGRLPGNTIYF. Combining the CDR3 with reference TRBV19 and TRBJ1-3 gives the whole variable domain DGGITQSPKYLFRKEGQNVTLSCEQNLNHDAMYWYRQDPGQGLRLIYYSQIVNDFQKGDIAEGYSVSREKKESFPLTVTSAQKNPTAFYLCASSPGRLPGNTIYFGEGSWLTVV.

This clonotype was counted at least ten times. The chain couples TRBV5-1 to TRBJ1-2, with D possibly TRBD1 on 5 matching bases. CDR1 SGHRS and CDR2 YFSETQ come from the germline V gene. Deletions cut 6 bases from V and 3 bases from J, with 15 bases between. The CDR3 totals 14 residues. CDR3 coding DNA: TGCGCCAGCAAGGTGTTAATGGGGGACTATGGCTACACCTTC. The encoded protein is CASKVLMGDYGYTF.

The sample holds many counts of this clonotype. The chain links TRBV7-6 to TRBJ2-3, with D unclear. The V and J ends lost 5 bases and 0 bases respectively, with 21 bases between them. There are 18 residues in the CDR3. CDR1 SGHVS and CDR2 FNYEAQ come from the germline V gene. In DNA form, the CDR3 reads TGTGCCAGCAGCCTGAGTTTACAGCGACCCCTAAGCACAGATACGCAGTATTTT. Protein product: CASSLSLQRPLSTDTQYF.

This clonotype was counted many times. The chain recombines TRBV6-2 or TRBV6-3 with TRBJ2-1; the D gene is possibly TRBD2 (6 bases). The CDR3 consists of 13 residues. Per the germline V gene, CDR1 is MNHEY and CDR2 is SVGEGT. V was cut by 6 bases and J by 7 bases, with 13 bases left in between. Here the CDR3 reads CASREGPGNEQFF. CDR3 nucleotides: TGTGCCAGCAGGGAGGGCCCCGGGAATGAGCAGTTCTTC.

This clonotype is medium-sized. This CDR3 reads CASSEDTSGSYEQYV. CDR3 nucleotide sequence: TGTGCCAGCAGTGAAGACACTAGCGGCTCCTACGAGCAGTACGTC. The chain recombines TRBV2 with TRBJ2-7; 8 nucleotides line up with TRBD2. With V trimmed by 1 base and J by 0 bases, 2 bases remained unmatched. Germline-derived CDR1 and CDR2 are SNHLY and FYNNEI. CDR3 size: 15 residues.

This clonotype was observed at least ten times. The CDR3 region is CASSYVGGSTEAFF. In nucleotides, the CDR3 is TGTGCCAGCAGTTATGTGGGGGGAAGCACTGAAGCTTTCTTT. The J gene is TRBJ1-1, the V gene TRBV6-2 or TRBV6-3, with TRBD1 as a possible D gene (5 bases). V was trimmed by 3 bases and J by 4 bases, leaving 12 bases between them. The CDR3 is made up of 14 amino acids. CDR1 and CDR2 from the germline V gene are MNHEY and SVGEGT.

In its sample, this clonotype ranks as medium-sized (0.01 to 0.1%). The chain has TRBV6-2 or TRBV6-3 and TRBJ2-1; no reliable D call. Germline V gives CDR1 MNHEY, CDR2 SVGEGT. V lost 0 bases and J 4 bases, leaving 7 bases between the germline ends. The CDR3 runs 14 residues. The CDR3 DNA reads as TGTGCCAGCAGTTACTCGAGCGAATACAATGAGCAGTTCTTC. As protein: CASSYSSEYNEQFF.

The CDR3 is CASSYSGTGYNEQFF. The CDR3 coding sequence is TGTGCCAGCAGTTACTCAGGGACAGGGTACAATGAGCAGTTCTTC. The gene calls are TRBV6-2 or TRBV6-3 and TRBJ2-1, with 9 bases matching TRBD1. CDR1 is MNHEY, CDR2 SVGEGT, per germline. This CDR3 has 15 amino acids. Trimming took 0 bases from V and 4 from J; bases not matched to a gene: 1.

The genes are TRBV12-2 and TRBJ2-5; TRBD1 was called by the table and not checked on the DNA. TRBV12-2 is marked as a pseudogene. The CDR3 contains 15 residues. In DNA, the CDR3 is TGTGCAAGTCGTTACAGGGTCAGCCATCAAGAGACCCAGTACTTC. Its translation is CASRYRVSHQETQYF.

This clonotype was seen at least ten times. The CDR3 bases are TGCAGCGTGCGAGGGGACAGGGGGCTTAACTATGGCTACACCTTC. It is translated as CSVRGDRGLNYGYTF. The genes are TRBV29-1 and TRBJ1-2, with TRBD1 identical over 12 bases. CDR3 length: 15 residues. Germline assignment: CDR1 SQVTM and CDR2 ANQGSEA. The J segment lost 1 base and the V segment lost 6 bases, leaving 6 bases of the junction unmatched.

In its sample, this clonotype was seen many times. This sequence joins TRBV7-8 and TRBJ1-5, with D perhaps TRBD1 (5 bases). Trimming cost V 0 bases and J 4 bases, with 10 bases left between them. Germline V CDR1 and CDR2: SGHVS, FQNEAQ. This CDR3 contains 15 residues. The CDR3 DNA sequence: TGTGCCAGCAGCTTAGCGTTTGGGGGGAATCAGCCCCAGCATTTT. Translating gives CASSLAFGGNQPQHF.

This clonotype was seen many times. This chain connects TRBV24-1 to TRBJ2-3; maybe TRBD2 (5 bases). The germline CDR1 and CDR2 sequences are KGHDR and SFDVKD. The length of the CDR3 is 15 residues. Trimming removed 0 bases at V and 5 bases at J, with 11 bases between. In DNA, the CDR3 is TGTGCCACCAGTGATTTGGGCAGCGGTAAAGATACGCAGTATTTT. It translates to CATSDLGSGKDTQYF.

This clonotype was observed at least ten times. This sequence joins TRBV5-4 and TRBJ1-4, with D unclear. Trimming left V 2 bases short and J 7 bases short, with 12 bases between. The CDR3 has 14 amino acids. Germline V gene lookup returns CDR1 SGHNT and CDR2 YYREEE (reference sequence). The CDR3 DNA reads TGTGCCAGCAGCTTATCCCAGGCGGGTGAAAAACTGTTTTTT. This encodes CASSLSQAGEKLFF.

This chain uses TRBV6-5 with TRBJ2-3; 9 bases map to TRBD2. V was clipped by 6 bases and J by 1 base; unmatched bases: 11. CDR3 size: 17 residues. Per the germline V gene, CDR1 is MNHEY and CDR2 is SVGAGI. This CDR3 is CASSPAVLAGRTDTQYF. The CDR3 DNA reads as TGTGCCAGCAGCCCGGCCGTGCTAGCGGGACGCACAGATACGCAGTATTTT.

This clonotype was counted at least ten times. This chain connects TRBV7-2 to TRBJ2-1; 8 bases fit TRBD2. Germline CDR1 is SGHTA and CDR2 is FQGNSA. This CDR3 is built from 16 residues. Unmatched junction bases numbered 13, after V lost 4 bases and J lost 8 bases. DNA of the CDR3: TGTGCCAGCAGCTCCCAGCCCAGGCTAGCGGGTGATGAGCAGTTCTTC. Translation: CASSSQPRLAGDEQFF.

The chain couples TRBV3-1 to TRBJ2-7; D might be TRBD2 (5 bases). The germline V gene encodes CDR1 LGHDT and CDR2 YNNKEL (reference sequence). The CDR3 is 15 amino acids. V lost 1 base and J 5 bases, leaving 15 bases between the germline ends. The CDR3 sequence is CASSQAGGTRDEQYV. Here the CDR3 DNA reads TGTGCCAGCAGCCAAGCCGGCGGTACTAGGGACGAGCAGTACGTC.

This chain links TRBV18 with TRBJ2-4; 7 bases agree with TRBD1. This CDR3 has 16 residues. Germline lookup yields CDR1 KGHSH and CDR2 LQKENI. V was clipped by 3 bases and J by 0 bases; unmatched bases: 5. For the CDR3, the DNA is TGTGCCAGCTCACCCACAGGGGTGTTAGCCAAAAACATTCAGTACTTC. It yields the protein CASSPTGVLAKNIQYF. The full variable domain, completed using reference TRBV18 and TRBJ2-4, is NAGVMQNPRHLVRRRGQEARLRCSPMKGHSHVYWYRQLPEEGLKFMVYLQKENIIDESGMPKERFSAEFPKEGPSILRIQQVVRGDSAAYFCASSPTGVLAKNIQYFGAGTRLSVL.

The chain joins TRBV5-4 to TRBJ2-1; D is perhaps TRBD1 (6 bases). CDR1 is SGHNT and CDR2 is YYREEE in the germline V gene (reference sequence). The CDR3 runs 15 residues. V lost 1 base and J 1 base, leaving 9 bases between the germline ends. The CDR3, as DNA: TGTGCCAGCAGCTTGATACAGGGATCCTACAATGAGCAGTTCTTC. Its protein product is CASSLIQGSYNEQFF.